The 5 T cell receptor beta chains below come from one sample, sequenced in a study of cytomegalovirus exposure and HLA in healthy donors. A multiplex PCR was run with 60 Vbeta primers and 13 Jbeta primers. The data were produced by immunoSEQ multiplex PCR, yet TCRdb's version contains in-frame clones alone and is incomplete. This repertoire shows 75,000 to 80,000 clones, around 78% found once; its top ten account for roughly 1.5%. The material sequenced was PBMCs. The receptors stem from a man aged 40-49 years in good health and CMV-seronegative.

J is TRBJ1-2 and V is TRBV7-9; the D is unclear. Trimming shortened V by 5 bases and J by 0 bases, and 10 bases separated the two germline ends. The CDR3 length is 14 residues. Germline loops: CDR1 SEHNR, CDR2 FQNEAQ (reference sequence). CDR3 in DNA: TGTGCCAGCAGCCGTCCGGGAACTAACTATGGCTACACCTTC. This codes for CASSRPGTNYGYTF. The entire variable domain, with the rest obtained from reference TRBV7-9 and TRBJ1-2, is as follows: DTGVSQNPRHKITKRGQNVTFRCDPISEHNRLYWYRQTLGQGPEFLTYFQNEAQLEKSRLLSDRFSAERPKGSFSTLEIQRTEQGDSAMYLCASSRPGTNYGYTFGSGTRLTVV.

This clone occurred a few times. This chain joins TRBV28 and TRBJ2-3; 10 positions match TRBD2. CDR1 and CDR2 (germline): MDHEN, SYDVKM. This CDR3 has 18 amino acids. Trimming at V came to 3 bases and at J to 2 bases, leaving 11 bases not matched to a gene. CDR3 sequence (DNA): TGTGCCAGCAGTTTCGAAGTCGCCGGGACTAGCGACACAGATACGCAGTATTTT. Amino acids: CASSFEVAGTSDTDTQYF.

J is TRBJ2-4 and V is TRBV5-8; TRBD2 aligns across 9 bases. V was clipped by 1 base and J by 4 bases; unmatched bases: 3. The CDR3 is 15 residues long. Looked up from germline, CDR1 is SGHTS and CDR2 is YDEGEE. The CDR3, as DNA: TGTGCCAGCAGCTTGTTCACTAGCGGGAAAAACATTCAGTACTTC. Its protein is CASSLFTSGKNIQYF.

This clone came up a few times. This chain uses TRBV30 with TRBJ1-2, with 7 bases lining up with TRBD1. V trimming: 0 bases; J trimming: 1 base; junction bases outside the gene matches: 5. The CDR3 is 15 amino acids. CDR1 GTSNPN and CDR2 SVGIG come from the germline V gene (reference sequence). CDR3 coding DNA: TGTGCCTGGAGTGTAAAACAGGGGAATAACTATGGCTACACCTTC. Protein product: CAWSVKQGNNYGYTF.

V and J are TRBV27 and TRBJ1-5, with 8 bases that match TRBD1. This CDR3 contains 18 residues. The J segment lost 0 bases and the V segment lost 6 bases, leaving 13 bases of the junction unmatched. Germline CDR1 MNHEY, CDR2 SMNVEV (reference sequence). The CDR3 DNA sequence: TGTGCCAGCAGACCCTACGGGACAGGTGGGAATAGCAATCAGCCCCAGCATTTT. Encoded protein: CASRPYGTGGNSNQPQHF.